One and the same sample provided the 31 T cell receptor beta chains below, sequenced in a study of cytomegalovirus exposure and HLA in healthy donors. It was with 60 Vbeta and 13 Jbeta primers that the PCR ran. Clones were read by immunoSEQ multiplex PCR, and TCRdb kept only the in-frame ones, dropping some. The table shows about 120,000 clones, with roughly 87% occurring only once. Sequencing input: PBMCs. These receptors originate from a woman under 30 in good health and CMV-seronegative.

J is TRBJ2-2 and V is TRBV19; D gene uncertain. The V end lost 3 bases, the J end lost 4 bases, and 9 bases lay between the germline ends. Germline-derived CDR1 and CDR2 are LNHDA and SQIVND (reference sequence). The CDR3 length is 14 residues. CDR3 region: CASSIDFGTGELFF. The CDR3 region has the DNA TGTGCCAGTAGTATCGACTTCGGCACCGGGGAGCTGTTTTTT. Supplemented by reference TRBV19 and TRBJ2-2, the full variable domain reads DGGITQSPKYLFRKEGQNVTLSCEQNLNHDAMYWYRQDPGQGLRLIYYSQIVNDFQKGDIAEGYSVSREKKESFPLTVTSAQKNPTAFYLCASSIDFGTGELFFGEGSRLTVL.

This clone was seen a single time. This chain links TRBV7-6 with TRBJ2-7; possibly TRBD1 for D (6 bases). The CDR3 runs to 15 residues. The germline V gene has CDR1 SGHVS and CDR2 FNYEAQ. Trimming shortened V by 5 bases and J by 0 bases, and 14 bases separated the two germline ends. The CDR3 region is CASSLAPDSSYEQYF. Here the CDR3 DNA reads TGTGCCAGCAGCCTTGCCCCGGACAGCTCCTACGAGCAGTACTTC.

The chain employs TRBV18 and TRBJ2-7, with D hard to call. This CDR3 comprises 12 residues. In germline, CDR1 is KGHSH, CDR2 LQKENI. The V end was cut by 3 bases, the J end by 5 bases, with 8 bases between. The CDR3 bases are TGTGCCAGCTCACCCTCAGGCCACGAGCAGTACTTC. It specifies CASSPSGHEQYF.

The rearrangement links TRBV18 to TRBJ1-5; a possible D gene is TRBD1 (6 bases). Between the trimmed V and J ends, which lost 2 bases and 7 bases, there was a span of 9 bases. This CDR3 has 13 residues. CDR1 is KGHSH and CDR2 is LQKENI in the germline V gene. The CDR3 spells CASSPGGGQPQHF. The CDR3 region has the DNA TGTGCCAGCTCACCAGGGGGCGGGCAGCCCCAGCATTTT. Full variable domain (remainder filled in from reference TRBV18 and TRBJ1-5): NAGVMQNPRHLVRRRGQEARLRCSPMKGHSHVYWYRQLPEEGLKFMVYLQKENIIDESGMPKERFSAEFPKEGPSILRIQQVVRGDSAAYFCASSPGGGQPQHFGDGTRLSIL.

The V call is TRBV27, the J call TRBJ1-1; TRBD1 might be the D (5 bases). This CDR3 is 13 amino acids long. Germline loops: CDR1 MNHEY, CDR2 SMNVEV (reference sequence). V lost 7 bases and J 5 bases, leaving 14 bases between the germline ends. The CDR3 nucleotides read TGTGCCAGCAACACTTTGGGGGGAACTGAAGCTTTCTTT. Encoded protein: CASNTLGGTEAFF.

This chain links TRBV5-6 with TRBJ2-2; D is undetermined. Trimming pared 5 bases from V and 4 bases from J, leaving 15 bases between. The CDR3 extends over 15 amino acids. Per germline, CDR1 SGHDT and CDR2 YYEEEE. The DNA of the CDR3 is TGTGCCAGCAGACAACGGGTACCGCGCACCGGGGAGCTGTTTTTT. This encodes CASRQRVPRTGELFF.

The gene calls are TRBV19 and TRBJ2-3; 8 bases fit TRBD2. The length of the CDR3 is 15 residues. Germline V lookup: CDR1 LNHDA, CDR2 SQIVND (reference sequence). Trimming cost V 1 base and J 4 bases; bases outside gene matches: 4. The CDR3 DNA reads TGTGCCAGTAGTATAGGGACTAGCAGCGCAGATACGCAGTATTTT. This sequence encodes CASSIGTSSADTQYF.

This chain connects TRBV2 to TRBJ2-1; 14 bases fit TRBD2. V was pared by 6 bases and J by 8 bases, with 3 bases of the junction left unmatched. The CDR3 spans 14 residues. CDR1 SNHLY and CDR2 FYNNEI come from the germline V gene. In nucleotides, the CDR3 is TGTGCCAGCAGAAGGACTAGCGGGGGGTATGAGCAGTTCTTC. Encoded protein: CASRRTSGGYEQFF.

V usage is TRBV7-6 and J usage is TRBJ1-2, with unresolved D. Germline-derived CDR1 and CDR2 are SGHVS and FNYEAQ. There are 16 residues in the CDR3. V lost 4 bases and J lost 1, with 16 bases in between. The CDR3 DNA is TGTGCCAGCAGCTCTAGTATTGGGTCCTTTAACTATGGCTACACCTTC. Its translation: CASSSSIGSFNYGYTF.

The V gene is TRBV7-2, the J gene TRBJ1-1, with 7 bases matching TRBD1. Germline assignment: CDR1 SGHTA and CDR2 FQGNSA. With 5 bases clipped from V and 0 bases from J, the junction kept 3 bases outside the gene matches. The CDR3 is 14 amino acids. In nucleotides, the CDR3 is TGTGCCAGCAGCCGACAGGGAATGAACACTGAAGCTTTCTTT. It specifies CASSRQGMNTEAFF.

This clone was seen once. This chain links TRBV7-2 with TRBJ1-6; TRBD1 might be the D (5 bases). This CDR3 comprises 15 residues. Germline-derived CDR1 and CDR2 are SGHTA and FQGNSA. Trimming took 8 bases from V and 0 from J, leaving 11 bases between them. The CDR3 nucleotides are TGTGCCAGCGGCGGGGCCCTCTCCTATAATTCACCCCTCCACTTT. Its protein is CASGGALSYNSPLHF. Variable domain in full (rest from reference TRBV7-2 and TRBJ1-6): GAGVSQSPSNKVTEKGKDVELRCDPISGHTALYWYRQSLGQGLEFLIYFQGNSAPDKSGLPSDRFSAERTGGSVSTLTIQRTQQEDSAVYLCASGGALSYNSPLHFGNGTRLTVT.

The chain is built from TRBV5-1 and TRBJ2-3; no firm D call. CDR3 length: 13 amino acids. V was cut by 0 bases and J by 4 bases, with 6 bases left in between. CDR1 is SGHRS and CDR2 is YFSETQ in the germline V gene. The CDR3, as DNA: TGCGCCAGCAGCTTGGGGCAGTCAGATACGCAGTATTTT. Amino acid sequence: CASSLGQSDTQYF.

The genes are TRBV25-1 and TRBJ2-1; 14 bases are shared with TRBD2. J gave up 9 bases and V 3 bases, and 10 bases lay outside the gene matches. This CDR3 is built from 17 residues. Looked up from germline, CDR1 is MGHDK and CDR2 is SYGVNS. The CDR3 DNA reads TGTGCCAGCAGTGACCCCCGACTAGCGGGGGGGTCGGCTGAGCAGTTCTTC. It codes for CASSDPRLAGGSAEQFF.

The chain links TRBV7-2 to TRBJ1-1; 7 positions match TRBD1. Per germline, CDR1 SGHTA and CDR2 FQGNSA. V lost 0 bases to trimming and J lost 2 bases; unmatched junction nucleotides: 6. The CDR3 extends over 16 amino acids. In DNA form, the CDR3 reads TGTGCCAGCAGCTTAGCCCACGGGACAGTTAACACTGAAGCTTTCTTT. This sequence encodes CASSLAHGTVNTEAFF.

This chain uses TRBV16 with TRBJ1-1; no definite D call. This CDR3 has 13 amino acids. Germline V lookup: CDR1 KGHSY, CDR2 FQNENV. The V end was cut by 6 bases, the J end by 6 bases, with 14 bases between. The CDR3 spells CASSQRARAEAFF. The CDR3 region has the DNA TGTGCCAGCAGTCAAAGGGCGAGGGCTGAAGCTTTCTTT.

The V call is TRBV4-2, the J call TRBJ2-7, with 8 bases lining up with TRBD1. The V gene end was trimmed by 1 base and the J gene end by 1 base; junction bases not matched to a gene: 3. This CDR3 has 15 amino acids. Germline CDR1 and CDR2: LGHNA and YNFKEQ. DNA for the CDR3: TGTGCCAGCAGCCAAGGACAGGGGCCGTCCTACGAGCAGTACTTC. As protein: CASSQGQGPSYEQYF.

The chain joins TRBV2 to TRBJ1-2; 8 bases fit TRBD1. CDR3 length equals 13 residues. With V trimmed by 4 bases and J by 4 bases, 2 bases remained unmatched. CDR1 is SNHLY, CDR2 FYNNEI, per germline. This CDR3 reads CASSAGGVYGYTF. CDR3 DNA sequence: TGTGCCAGCAGTGCAGGGGGCGTCTATGGCTACACCTTC.

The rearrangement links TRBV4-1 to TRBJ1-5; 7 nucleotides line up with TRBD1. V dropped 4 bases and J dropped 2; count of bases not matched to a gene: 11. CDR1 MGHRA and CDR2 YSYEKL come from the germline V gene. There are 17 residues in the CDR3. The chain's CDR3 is CASSPRDRVFCNQPQHF. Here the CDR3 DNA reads TGCGCCAGCAGCCCACGTGACAGGGTGTTTTGCAATCAGCCCCAGCATTTT.

CDR3 nucleotides: TGCAGCCTCCGGACAGGGAACACTGAAGCTTTCTTT. Its protein is CSLRTGNTEAFF. The chain carries TRBV29-1 and TRBJ1-1, with 7 positions matching TRBD1. The length of the CDR3 is 12 residues. Germline V gives CDR1 SQVTM, CDR2 ANQGSEA. The ends lost 8 bases at V and 1 base at J; junction bases unmatched: 4. The full variable domain, in which reference TRBV29-1 and TRBJ1-1 provide the parts outside the CDR3, is SAVISQKPSRDICQRGTSLTIQCQVDSQVTMMFWYRQQPGQSLTLIATANQGSEATYESGFVIDKFPISRPNLTFSTLTVSNMSPEDSSIYLCSLRTGNTEAFFGQGTRLTVV.

CDR3 protein: CASSWTPPKLFF. The CDR3 DNA reads as TGTGCCAGCAGTTGGACTCCCCCGAAACTGTTTTTT. J is TRBJ1-4 and V is TRBV28; D gene unclear. This CDR3 is 12 amino acids long. Germline CDR1 is MDHEN and CDR2 is SYDVKM. The V end lost 4 bases, the J end lost 11 bases, and 11 bases lay between the germline ends. Full variable domain (outside the CDR3, taken from reference TRBV28 and TRBJ1-4): DVKVTQSSRYLVKRTGEKVFLECVQDMDHENMFWYRQDPGLGLRLIYFSYDVKMKEKGDIPEGYSVSREKKERFSLILESASTNQTSMYLCASSWTPPKLFFGSGTQLSVL.

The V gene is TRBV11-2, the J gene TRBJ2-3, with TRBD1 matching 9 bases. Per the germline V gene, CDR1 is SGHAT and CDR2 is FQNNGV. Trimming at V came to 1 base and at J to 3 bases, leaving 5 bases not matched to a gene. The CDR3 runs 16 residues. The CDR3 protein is CASSLVQGARTDTQYF. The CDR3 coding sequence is TGTGCCAGCAGCTTAGTACAGGGGGCGAGAACAGATACGCAGTATTTT.

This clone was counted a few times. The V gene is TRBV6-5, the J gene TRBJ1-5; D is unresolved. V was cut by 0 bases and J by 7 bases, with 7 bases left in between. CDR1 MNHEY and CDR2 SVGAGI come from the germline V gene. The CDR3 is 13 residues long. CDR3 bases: TGTGCCAGCAGTTACTCAAAACTCCAGCCCCAGCATTTT. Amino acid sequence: CASSYSKLQPQHF.

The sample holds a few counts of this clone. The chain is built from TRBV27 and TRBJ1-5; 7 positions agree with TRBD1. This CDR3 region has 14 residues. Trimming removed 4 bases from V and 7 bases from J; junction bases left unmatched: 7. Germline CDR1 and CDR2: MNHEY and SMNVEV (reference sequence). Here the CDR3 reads CASSSYTGDQPQHF. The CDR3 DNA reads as TGTGCCAGCAGTTCCTACACAGGGGACCAGCCCCAGCATTTT.

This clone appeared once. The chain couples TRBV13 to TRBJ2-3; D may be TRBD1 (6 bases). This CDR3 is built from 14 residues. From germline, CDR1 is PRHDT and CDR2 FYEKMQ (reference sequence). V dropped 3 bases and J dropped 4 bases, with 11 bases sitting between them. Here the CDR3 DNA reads TGTGCCAGCAGCTTCGACAGGTTAGCAGATACGCAGTATTTT. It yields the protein CASSFDRLADTQYF.

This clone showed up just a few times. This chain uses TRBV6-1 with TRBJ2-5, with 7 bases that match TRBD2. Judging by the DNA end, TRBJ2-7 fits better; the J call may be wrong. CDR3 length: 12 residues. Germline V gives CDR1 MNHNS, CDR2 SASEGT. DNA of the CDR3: TGTGCCAGCAGGGGAGGGGCAAGCGAGCAGTACTTC. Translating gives CASRGGASEQYF.

The CDR3 DNA follows: TGTGCCAGCAGTCGTACCGGGACAGAAAATCAGCCCCAGCATTTT. This gives the protein CASSRTGTENQPQHF. The rearrangement uses TRBV6-5 and TRBJ1-5; TRBD1 matches 7 bases. Germline V gene lookup returns CDR1 MNHEY and CDR2 SVGAGI. The trim removed 5 bases at V and 4 bases at J, leaving 8 bases unmatched. The CDR3 is 15 amino acids.

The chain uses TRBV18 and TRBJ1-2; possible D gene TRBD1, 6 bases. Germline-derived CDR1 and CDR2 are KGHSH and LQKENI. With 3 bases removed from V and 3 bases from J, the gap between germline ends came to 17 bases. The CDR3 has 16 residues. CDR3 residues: CASSPLAGAGDYGYTF. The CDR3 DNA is TGTGCCAGCTCACCTCTGGCGGGGGCCGGGGACTATGGCTACACCTTC. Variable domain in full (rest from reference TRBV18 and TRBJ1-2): NAGVMQNPRHLVRRRGQEARLRCSPMKGHSHVYWYRQLPEEGLKFMVYLQKENIIDESGMPKERFSAEFPKEGPSILRIQQVVRGDSAAYFCASSPLAGAGDYGYTFGSGTRLTVV.

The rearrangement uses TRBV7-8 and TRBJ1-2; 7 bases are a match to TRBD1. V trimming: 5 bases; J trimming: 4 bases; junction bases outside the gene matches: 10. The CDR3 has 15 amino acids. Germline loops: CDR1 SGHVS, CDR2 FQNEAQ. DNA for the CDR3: TGTGCCAGCAGCCCTAGGGGGCTTGCTGGCTATGGCTACACCTTC. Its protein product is CASSPRGLAGYGYTF.

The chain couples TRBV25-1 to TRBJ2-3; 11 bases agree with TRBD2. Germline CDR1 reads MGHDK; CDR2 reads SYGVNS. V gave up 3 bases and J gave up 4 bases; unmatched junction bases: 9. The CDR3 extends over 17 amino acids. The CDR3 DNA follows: TGTGCCAGCAGTGATCGGATAGCGGGAGGGATGCCAGATACGCAGTATTTT. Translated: CASSDRIAGGMPDTQYF.

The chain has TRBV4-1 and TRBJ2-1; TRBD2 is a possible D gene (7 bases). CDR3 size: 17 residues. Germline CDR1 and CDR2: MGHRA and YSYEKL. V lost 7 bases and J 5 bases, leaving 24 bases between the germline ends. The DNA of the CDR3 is TGCGCCAGCACCGGGGGGCGATACGGAAAAGTCGACAATGAGCAGTTCTTC. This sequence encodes CASTGGRYGKVDNEQFF.

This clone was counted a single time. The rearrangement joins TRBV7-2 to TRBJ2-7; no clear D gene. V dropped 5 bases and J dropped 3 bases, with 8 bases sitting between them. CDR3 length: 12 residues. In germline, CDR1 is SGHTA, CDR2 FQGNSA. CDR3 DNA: TGTGCCAGCAGCGTACTTGGCTACGAGCAGTACTTC. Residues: CASSVLGYEQYF.